Listed below are T cell receptor beta chains from one sample, sequenced in a study of cytomegalovirus exposure and HLA in healthy donors. Here immunoSEQ multiplex PCR was the method, and the copy in TCRdb shows in-frame clones only, minus some. The profile shows some 140,000 clones, around 79% of them singletons. Sequencing input: PBMCs. These TCRs come from a female donor in good health and CMV-seronegative. CDR3s include the opening cysteine and the closing phenylalanine or tryptophan. The D gene is left open where the match is weak. Size is stated for part of the rows, as once, few or many counts, or as a class when the clone is expanded.

cdr3_length,j_call,v_call,d_call,clone_size,cdr3_nt,cdr3_aa
13,TRBJ2-1,TRBV7-9,TRBD2,.,TGTGCCAGCGGCGCTAGCGGGTACAATGAGCAGTTCTTC,CASGASGYNEQFF
14,TRBJ2-7,TRBV28,TRBD1,.,TGTGCCAGCAGGGGCACGGGACAGTCCTACGAGCAGTACTTC,CASRGTGQSYEQYF
13,TRBJ1-1,TRBV30,TRBD1,few,TGTGCCTGGAGTCCGGACAGGGTCACTGAAGCTTTCTTT,CAWSPDRVTEAFF
13,TRBJ2-5,TRBV19,TRBD1,.,TGTGCCAGTAGTAGGGACAGGGAAGAGACCCAGTACTTC,CASSRDREETQYF
14,TRBJ1-2,TRBV6-5,.,.,TGTGCCAGCAGTTACTCATGGGGGCCGGATGGCTACACCTTC,CASSYSWGPDGYTF
16,TRBJ2-4,TRBV4-1,TRBD2,.,TGCGCCAGCTCGAAGCTAGCGGGATTAGCCAAAAACATTCAGTACTTC,CASSKLAGLAKNIQYF
13,TRBJ1-2,TRBV4-1,.,.,TGCGCCAGCAGCCAGGACAGTAACTATGGCTACACCTTC,CASSQDSNYGYTF
17,TRBJ1-5,TRBV19,.,once,TGTGCCAGTGAGGAGGGCACGACTCTGGGTGGCAATCAGCCCCAGCATTTT,CASEEGTTLGGNQPQHF
17,TRBJ1-1,TRBV6-1,TRBD1,once,TGTGCCAGCAGTGCCTGGACAGGGGGGTCTTTGAACACTGAAGCTTTCTTT,CASSAWTGGSLNTEAFF
14,TRBJ1-1,TRBV5-4,.,.,TGTGCCAGCAGCTTGCAGGGCCGATACACTGAAGCTTTCTTT,CASSLQGRYTEAFF
14,TRBJ2-5,TRBV27,.,.,TGTGCCAGCAGTGGGGGGATCCGCGGGGAGACCCAGTACTTC,CASSGGIRGETQYF